This T cell receptor (beta chain) was identified during a study of tumor and adjacent non-tumor tissue in lung cancer. Study context: There were around eleven adenocarcinoma, a couple of squamous cell carcinoma and 1 small cell lung cancer cases. The patients, 10 to 11 men and five or six women, were about 30 to 85 with stage I to III disease.

The CDR3 has 14 amino acids. The V gene's germline CDR1 is SQVTM and CDR2 ANQGSEA. To note about this clonotype: The antigen is undetermined. At one boundary the junction diverges from the germline segment, which might be a read error.

A modified ARM-PCR protocol with three rounds of nested PCR amplified TCRbeta. TCRdb itself ran the multiplex PCR reads through MiXCR, one entry per CDR3 protein. Among 60,000 to 85,000 distinct CDR3 sequences listed, more than 70% were seen once. RNA was extracted from bulk tissue without any cell sorting. Newly diagnosed lung cancer patients had thoracic surgery in China, August–November 2014, without prior chemotherapy. Findings and caveats of the study: Significantly higher TCR diversity was found in tumor than normal lung.

The clonotype comes from a man in his sixties with non-small cell lung cancer. This chain connects TRBV29-1 to TRBJ2-6, with D perhaps assigned TRBD1 or TRBD2 (5 bases each). Sequences were obtained from lung tumor tissue. The CDR3 DNA follows: TGCAGCGTTGATTTGGGGGAAGGGACCAACGTCCTGACTTTT. Its protein is CSVDLGEGTNVLTF. The variable domain in full, with the rest retrieved from reference TRBV29-1 and TRBJ2-6, is SAVISQKPSRDICQRGTSLTIQCQVDSQVTMMFWYRQQPGQSLTLIATANQGSEATYESGFVIDKFPISRPNLTFSTLTVSNMSPEDSSIYLCSVDLGEGTNVLTFGAGSRLTVL.